This T cell receptor beta chain was obtained from a study of CD8+ T cells in alopecia areata. RNA was isolated and reverse transcribed to cDNA, the sequencing template. Method: immunoSEQ multiplex PCR; TCRdb's copy keeps in-frame clones and lacks some. The sample records roughly 280,000 clones, roughly 63% being singletons. As for treatment: oral pan-JAK inhibitor, 5-10 mg twice daily. V trimming: 4 bases; J trimming: 3 bases; junction bases outside the gene matches: 2. Germline CDR1 is SNHLY and CDR2 is FYNNEI. The CDR3 extends over 13 amino acids. The sample consisted of CD4+ T cells sorted from blood, taken around week 54, from a patient treated with tofacitinib. The TCR sequence derives from a human donor with alopecia areata. This chain connects TRBV2 to TRBJ2-5; TRBD1 matches 7 bases. The chain's CDR3 is CASSGTGEETQYF. In nucleotides, the CDR3 is TGTGCCAGCAGTGGAACAGGGGAAGAGACCCAGTACTTC.